These 9 T cell receptor beta chains came from one sample sequenced in a study of high-grade serous ovarian cancer treatment subgroups (dated by TCRdb to about 2021). The tumor samples were collected prior to definitive surgery or chemotherapy. Library generation was performed with the immunoSEQ multiplex PCR assay. TCRdb stores this immuneACCESS table with in-frame sequences only. Part of the clones is absent; in the studies checked, under half of the shortfall reflects unresolved V genes, and no reason is known for the rest. The sample has approximately 9,400 clones on record, 55% to 70% of them singletons. Around 4% of the sample is held by the ten biggest clonotypes. Specimen: tumor tissue. Every receptor here comes from a human donor with high-grade serous ovarian cancer.

The chain employs TRBV9 and TRBJ2-1, with unresolved D. V gave up 3 bases and J gave up 5 bases, with 9 bases separating them. Germline lookup yields CDR1 SGDLS and CDR2 YYNGEE. This CDR3 spans 13 amino acids. The chain's CDR3 is CASSAPPHNEQFF. CDR3 DNA sequence: TGTGCCAGCAGCGCCCCTCCTCACAATGAGCAGTTCTTC.

The genes are TRBV2 and TRBJ2-1; 13 bases match TRBD2. This CDR3 has 18 amino acids. V lost 6 bases and J lost 7; bases outside the gene matches: 15. CDR1 and CDR2 from the germline V gene are SNHLY and FYNNEI. The CDR3 bases are TGTGCCAGCAGCCCTGGACTAGCGGGAGCCTTTGGATTGAATGAGCAGTTCTTC. Encoded protein: CASSPGLAGAFGLNEQFF. The full variable domain, with the rest looked up from reference TRBV2 and TRBJ2-1, is EPEVTQTPSHQVTQMGQEVILRCVPISNHLYFYWYRQILGQKVEFLVSFYNNEISEKSEIFDDQFSVERPDGSNFTLKIRSTKLEDSAMYFCASSPGLAGAFGLNEQFFGPGTRLTVL.

The V call is TRBV14, the J call TRBJ2-7; the match to TRBD1 covers 9 bases. The CDR3 totals 14 residues. Germline CDR1 SGHDN, CDR2 FVKESK. Losses at the gene ends were 5 bases for V and 3 bases for J; bases not matched to a gene: 5. For the CDR3, the DNA is TGTGCCAGCAGCGTCGGACAGGGGTTCTACGAGCAGTACTTC. Translation gives CASSVGQGFYEQYF.

The chain is built from TRBV4-1 and TRBJ2-2, with a weak D call TRBD2 (7 bases). V lost 6 bases and J 4 bases, leaving 18 bases between the germline ends. Germline CDR1 is MGHRA and CDR2 is YSYEKL. This CDR3 region has 16 residues. The CDR3 DNA is TGCGCCAGCAGGGGGGGGGACAACCGAATCACCGGGGAGCTGTTTTTT. Translation: CASRGGDNRITGELFF.

The gene calls are TRBV7-8 and TRBJ2-7; D remains unclear. Germline V gene lookup returns CDR1 SGHVS and CDR2 FQNEAQ. The CDR3 extends over 12 amino acids. V shed 4 bases and J shed 5 bases, with 9 bases lying between them. CDR3 DNA sequence: TGTGCCAGCAGCTACACTTTGAACGAGCAGTACTTC. Translated: CASSYTLNEQYF.

In DNA form, the CDR3 reads TGTGCCAGCTCACCGTCGCTATCGGGGAGCTCTGGAAACACCATATATTTT. It yields the protein CASSPSLSGSSGNTIYF. The chain has TRBV18 and TRBJ1-3, with no clear D. CDR3 size: 17 residues. V lost 3 bases and J lost 0, with 15 bases in between. Germline loops: CDR1 KGHSH, CDR2 LQKENI. The full variable domain, its missing parts supplied by reference TRBV18 and TRBJ1-3, is NAGVMQNPRHLVRRRGQEARLRCSPMKGHSHVYWYRQLPEEGLKFMVYLQKENIIDESGMPKERFSAEFPKEGPSILRIQQVVRGDSAAYFCASSPSLSGSSGNTIYFGEGSWLTVV.

The chain combines TRBV19 with TRBJ1-3; D is unclear. Trimming cost V 3 bases and J 3 bases, with 9 bases left between them. Germline lookup yields CDR1 LNHDA and CDR2 SQIVND (reference sequence). The CDR3 is 14 amino acids. In nucleotides, the CDR3 is TGTGCCAGTAGTATGAAGGCCTATGGAAACACCATATATTTT. It translates to CASSMKAYGNTIYF.

This clone counts as medium-sized. The rearrangement uses TRBV18 and TRBJ1-5; D unresolved. Trimming removed 1 base at V and 0 bases at J, with 10 bases between. This CDR3 is built from 16 residues. Germline CDR1 reads KGHSH; CDR2 reads LQKENI. CDR3 nucleotides: TGTGCCAGCTCACCACAAACGGGGTCTAGCAATCAGCCCCAGCATTTT. Protein: CASSPQTGSSNQPQHF.

A single count supports this clone. The J gene is TRBJ2-1, the V gene TRBV7-2, with 9 bases aligning to TRBD2. With 5 bases clipped from V and 4 bases from J, the junction kept 9 bases outside the gene matches. CDR1 is SGHTA and CDR2 is FQGNSA in the germline V gene. This CDR3 contains 16 residues. CDR3 amino acids: CASSLGLARNYNEQFF. The CDR3 DNA sequence: TGTGCCAGCAGCCTCGGACTAGCGAGGAATTACAATGAGCAGTTCTTC.